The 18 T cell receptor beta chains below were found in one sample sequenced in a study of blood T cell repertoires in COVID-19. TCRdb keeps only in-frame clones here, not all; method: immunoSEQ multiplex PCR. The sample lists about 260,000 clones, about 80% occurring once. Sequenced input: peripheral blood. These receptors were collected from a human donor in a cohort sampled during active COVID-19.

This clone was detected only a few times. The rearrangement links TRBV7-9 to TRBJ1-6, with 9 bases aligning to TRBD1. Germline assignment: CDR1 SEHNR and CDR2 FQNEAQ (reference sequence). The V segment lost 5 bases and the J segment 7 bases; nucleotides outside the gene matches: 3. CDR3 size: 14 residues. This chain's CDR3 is CASSPGQGNSPLHF. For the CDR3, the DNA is TGTGCCAGCAGCCCGGGACAGGGCAATTCACCCCTCCACTTT.

CDR3 nucleotide sequence: TGTGCCAGCAGCTCCCGGACAGGTTTGGAAGGCTACACCTTC. It encodes CASSSRTGLEGYTF. This chain links TRBV7-2 with TRBJ1-2; 7 positions match TRBD1. Germline-derived CDR1 and CDR2 are SGHTA and FQGNSA. Trimming took 4 bases from V and 8 from J; bases not matched to a gene: 10. The CDR3 has 14 amino acids.

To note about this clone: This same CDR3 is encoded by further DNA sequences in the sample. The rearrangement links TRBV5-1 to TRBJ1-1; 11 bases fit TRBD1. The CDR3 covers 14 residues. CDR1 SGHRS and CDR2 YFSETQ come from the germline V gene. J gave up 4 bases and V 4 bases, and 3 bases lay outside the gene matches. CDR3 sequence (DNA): TGCGCCAGCAGCGGACAGGGGGCAGGCACTGAAGCTTTCTTT. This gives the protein CASSGQGAGTEAFF.

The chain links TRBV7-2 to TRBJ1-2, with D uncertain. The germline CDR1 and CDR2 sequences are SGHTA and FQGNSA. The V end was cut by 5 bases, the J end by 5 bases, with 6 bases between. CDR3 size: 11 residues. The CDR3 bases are TGTGCCAGCAGCCCCTTATATGGCTACACCTTC. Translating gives CASSPLYGYTF.

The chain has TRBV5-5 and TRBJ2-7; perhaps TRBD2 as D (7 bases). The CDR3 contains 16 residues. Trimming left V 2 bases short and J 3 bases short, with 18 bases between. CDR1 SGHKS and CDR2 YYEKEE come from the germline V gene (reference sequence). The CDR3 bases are TGTGCCAGCAGCTTTCGGGGGGCAACTTACGGCTACGAGCAGTACTTC. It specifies CASSFRGATYGYEQYF.

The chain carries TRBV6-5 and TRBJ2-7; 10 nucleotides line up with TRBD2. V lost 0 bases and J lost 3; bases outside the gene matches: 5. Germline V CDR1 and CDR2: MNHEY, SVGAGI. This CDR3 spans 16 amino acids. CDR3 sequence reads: CASSYSKGLAVYEQYF. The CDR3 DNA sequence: TGTGCCAGCAGTTACTCGAAAGGACTAGCGGTCTACGAGCAGTACTTC.

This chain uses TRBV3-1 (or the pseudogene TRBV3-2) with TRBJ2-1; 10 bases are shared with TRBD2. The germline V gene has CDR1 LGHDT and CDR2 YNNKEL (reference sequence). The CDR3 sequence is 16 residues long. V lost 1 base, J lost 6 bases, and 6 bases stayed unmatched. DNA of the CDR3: TGTGCCAGCAGCCAAGCAAGCGGGAGGGCCCTCAATGAGCAGTTCTTC. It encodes CASSQASGRALNEQFF.

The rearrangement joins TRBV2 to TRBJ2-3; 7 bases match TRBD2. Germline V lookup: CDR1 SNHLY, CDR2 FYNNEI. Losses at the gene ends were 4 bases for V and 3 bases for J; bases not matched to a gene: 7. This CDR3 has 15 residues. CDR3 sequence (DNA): TGTGCCAGCAGTGGGGGGGGGTCGAGGACAGATACGCAGTATTTT. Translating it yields CASSGGGSRTDTQYF.

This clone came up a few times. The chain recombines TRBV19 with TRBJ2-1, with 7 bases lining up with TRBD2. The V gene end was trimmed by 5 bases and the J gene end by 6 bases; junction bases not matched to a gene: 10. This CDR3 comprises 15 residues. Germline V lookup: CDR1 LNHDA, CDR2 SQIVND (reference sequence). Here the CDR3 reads CASSLGLGSGNEQFF. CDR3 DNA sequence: TGTGCCAGTAGTCTCGGACTAGGATCTGGCAATGAGCAGTTCTTC. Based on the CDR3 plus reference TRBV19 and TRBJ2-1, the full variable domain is DGGITQSPKYLFRKEGQNVTLSCEQNLNHDAMYWYRQDPGQGLRLIYYSQIVNDFQKGDIAEGYSVSREKKESFPLTVTSAQKNPTAFYLCASSLGLGSGNEQFFGPGTRLTVL.

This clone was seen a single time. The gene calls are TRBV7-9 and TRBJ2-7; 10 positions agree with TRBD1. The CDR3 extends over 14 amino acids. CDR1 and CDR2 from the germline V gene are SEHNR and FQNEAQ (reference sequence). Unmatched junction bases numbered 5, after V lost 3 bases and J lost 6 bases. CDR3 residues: CASSLWDRGLEQYF. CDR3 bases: TGTGCCAGCAGCTTGTGGGACAGGGGCCTCGAGCAGTACTTC.

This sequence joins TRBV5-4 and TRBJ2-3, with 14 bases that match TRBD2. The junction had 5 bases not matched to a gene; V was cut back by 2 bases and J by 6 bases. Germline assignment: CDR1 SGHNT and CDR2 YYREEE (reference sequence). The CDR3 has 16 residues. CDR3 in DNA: TGTGCCAGCAGCTTAGGGACTAGCGGGAGTCGTGATACGCAGTATTTT. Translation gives CASSLGTSGSRDTQYF.

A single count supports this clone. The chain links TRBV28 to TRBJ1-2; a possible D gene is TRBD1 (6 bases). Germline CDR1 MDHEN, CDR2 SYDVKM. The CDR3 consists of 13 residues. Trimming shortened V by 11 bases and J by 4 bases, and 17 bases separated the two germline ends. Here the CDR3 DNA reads TGTGCCGCACGGGACGGACAGACCTATGGCTACACCTTC. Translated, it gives CAARDGQTYGYTF.

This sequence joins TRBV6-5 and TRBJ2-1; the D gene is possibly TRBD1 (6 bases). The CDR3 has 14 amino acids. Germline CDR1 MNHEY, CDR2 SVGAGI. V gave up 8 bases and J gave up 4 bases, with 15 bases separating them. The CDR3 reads CASEGENAYNEQFF. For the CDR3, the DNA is TGTGCCAGCGAGGGGGAAAATGCATACAATGAGCAGTTCTTC.

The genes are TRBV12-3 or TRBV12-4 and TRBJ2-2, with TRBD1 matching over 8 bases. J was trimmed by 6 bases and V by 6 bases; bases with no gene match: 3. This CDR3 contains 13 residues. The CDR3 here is CASSLQGAGELFF. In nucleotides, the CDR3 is TGTGCCAGCAGCCTACAGGGGGCCGGGGAGCTGTTTTTT.

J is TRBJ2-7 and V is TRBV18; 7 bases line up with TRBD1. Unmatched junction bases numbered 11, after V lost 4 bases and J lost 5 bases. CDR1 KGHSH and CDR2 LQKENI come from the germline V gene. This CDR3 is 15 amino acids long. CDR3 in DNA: TGTGCCAGCTCACTCCGGGACAGTAAAATCGACGAGCAGTACTTC. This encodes CASSLRDSKIDEQYF.

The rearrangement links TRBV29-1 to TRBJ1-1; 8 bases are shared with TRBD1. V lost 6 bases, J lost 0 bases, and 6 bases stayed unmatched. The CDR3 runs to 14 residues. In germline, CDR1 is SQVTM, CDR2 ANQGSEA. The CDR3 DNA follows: TGCAGCGTCGCCGGGACAGGATTGAACACTGAAGCTTTCTTT. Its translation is CSVAGTGLNTEAFF.

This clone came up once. CDR3 in DNA: TGTGCCAGCCGGCGGGAGGGCCGTACCGGGGAGCTGTTTTTT. Translated: CASRREGRTGELFF. The gene calls are TRBV7-9 and TRBJ2-2; 9 nucleotides match TRBD2. Per germline, CDR1 SEHNR and CDR2 FQNEAQ (reference sequence). CDR3 size: 14 residues. V lost 8 bases, J lost 5 bases, and 6 bases stayed unmatched. The entire variable domain, with the rest obtained from reference TRBV7-9 and TRBJ2-2, is as follows: DTGVSQNPRHKITKRGQNVTFRCDPISEHNRLYWYRQTLGQGPEFLTYFQNEAQLEKSRLLSDRFSAERPKGSFSTLEIQRTEQGDSAMYLCASRREGRTGELFFGEGSRLTVL.

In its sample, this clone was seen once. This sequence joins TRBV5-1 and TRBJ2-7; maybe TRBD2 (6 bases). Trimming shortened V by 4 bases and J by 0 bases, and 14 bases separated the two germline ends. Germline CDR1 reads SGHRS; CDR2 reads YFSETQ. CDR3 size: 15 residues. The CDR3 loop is CASSGGTGSSYEQYF. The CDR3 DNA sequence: TGCGCCAGCAGCGGGGGGACGGGAAGCTCCTACGAGCAGTACTTC.